A selection of T cell receptor beta chains follows, all from one sample in a study of blood T cell repertoires in COVID-19. This table comes from immunoSEQ multiplex PCR, and its TCRdb copy is limited to in-frame clones, with some not included. This table holds about 190,000 clones, about nine tenths found once. Sequencing was carried out using peripheral blood. These receptor sequences come from a man in his sixties or seventies with active or convalescent COVID-19. Each CDR3 is given with its conserved first and last residue. Each record gives: clone size, D gene, J gene, V gene, CDR3 length, CDR3 DNA, CDR3 protein. The D gene is left open where the match is weak. Not every row has a clone size; where given, it reads once, few, many or a size class.

>NA|TRBD1|TRBJ1-2|TRBV13|15
TGTGCCAGCAGCTTCCTGGGACAGGGGGATCATGGCTACACCTTC
CASSFLGQGDHGYTF
>NA|TRBD2|TRBJ2-5|TRBV11-2|15
TGTGCCAGCAGCCCTTACCGGGGGGTTCGGGAGACCCAGTACTTC
CASSPYRGVRETQYF
>NA|NA|TRBJ1-5|TRBV19|14
TGTGCCAGTAGTGAGCATAATAGCAATCAGCCCCAGCATTTT
CASSEHNSNQPQHF
>NA|NA|TRBJ2-7|TRBV28|14
TGTGCCAGCAGGGGCCCCCAGGCTATCCACGAGCAGTACTTC
CASRGPQAIHEQYF
>NA|TRBD2|TRBJ2-1|TRBV5-4|15
TGTGCCAGCAGCTCCCTAGCGGGGATTTACAATGAGCAGTTCTTC
CASSSLAGIYNEQFF
>once|TRBD2|TRBJ2-4|TRBV7-8|16
TGTGCCAGCAGCCAGCTAGCGGGGGCCCCGAAAAACATTCAGTACTTC
CASSQLAGAPKNIQYF
>once|TRBD1|TRBJ1-5|TRBV9|15
TGTGCCAGCAGCGTAGCTGGGACAGCTAATCAGCCCCAGCATTTT
CASSVAGTANQPQHF
>NA|NA|TRBJ1-5|TRBV7-8|14
TGTGCCAGCAGCTCTGGACTGGGCAATCAGCCCCAGCATTTT
CASSSGLGNQPQHF
>once|TRBD1|TRBJ2-7|TRBV7-7|14
TGTGCCAGCAGCCCTAGACAGGGATTATACGAGCAGTACTTC
CASSPRQGLYEQYF
>NA|NA|TRBJ1-4|TRBV5-3|14
TGTGCCAGAAGCTTCCGGGTCAGGGATGAAAAACTGTTTTTT
CARSFRVRDEKLFF
>NA|NA|TRBJ2-3|TRBV15|14
TGTGCCACCACAGGAGGACGGCGCACAGATACGCAGTATTTT
CATTGGRRTDTQYF
>NA|NA|TRBJ2-3|TRBV5-6|15
TGTGCCAGCAGCTTGGATGGGCTCCTCAAAGATACGCAGTATTTT
CASSLDGLLKDTQYF
>NA|NA|TRBJ2-3|TRBV7-2|15
TGTGCCAGCAGCTCCTTAGCGTCGAGCACAGATACGCAGTATTTT
CASSSLASSTDTQYF
>NA|TRBD1|TRBJ1-4|TRBV20-1|13
TGCAGTGCTAGTCAGGGGGCGGGTGAAAAACTGTTTTTT
CSASQGAGEKLFF
>NA|NA|TRBJ1-1|TRBV12-3/TRBV12-4|11
TGTGCCAGCAGTGAGGTCGGGGAAGCTTTCTTT
CASSEVGEAFF